One and the same sample provided the 21 T cell receptor beta chains below, sequenced in a study of early T cells in non-severe SARS-CoV-2 infection. TCRdb re-derived calls from the 5' RACE reads in MiXCR, one entry per CDR3 protein. This sample has tens of thousands of distinct CDR3 sequences, with about 6% found just once. The specimen was whole blood. These receptor sequences come from an adult who was a healthcare worker with PCR-confirmed SARS-CoV-2 infection or an uninfected control (not recorded which).

This clonotype was recorded many times. J is TRBJ2-5 and V is TRBV7-3; tentative D call: TRBD2 (5 bases). The length of the CDR3 is 14 residues. The V end lost 5 bases, the J end lost 5 bases, and 15 bases lay between the germline ends. Looked up from germline, CDR1 is SGHTA and CDR2 is FQGTGA. The CDR3 sequence is CASSPSGSMETQYF. The CDR3 DNA follows: TGTGCCAGCAGCCCCAGCGGTTCGATGGAGACCCAGTACTTC. The full variable domain, with the rest looked up from reference TRBV7-3 and TRBJ2-5, is GAGVSQTPSNKVTEKGKYVELRCDPISGHTALYWYRQSLGQGPEFLIYFQGTGAADDSGLPNDRFFAVRPEGSVSTLKIQRTERGDSAVYLCASSPSGSMETQYFGPGTRLLVL.

This clonotype has at least ten counts. J is TRBJ2-1 and V is TRBV6-5; possibly TRBD2 for D (6 bases). Trimming removed 5 bases from V and 2 bases from J, with 10 bases in between. The CDR3 is 14 amino acids. Per germline, CDR1 MNHEY and CDR2 SVGAGI. Here the CDR3 reads CASSQAGPYNEQFF. DNA for the CDR3: TGTGCCAGCAGTCAAGCGGGCCCCTACAATGAGCAGTTCTTC.

The chain recombines TRBV20-1 with TRBJ1-2; D possibly corresponds to TRBD1 (6 bases). Germline values: CDR1 DFQATT, CDR2 SNEGSKA (reference sequence). The CDR3 covers 15 residues. In nucleotides, the CDR3 is TGCACCCCCCTTGAGCGGACAGTGCCGGGGTATGGCTACACCTTC. Protein: CTPLERTVPGYGYTF.

This clonotype was seen at least ten times. V and J are TRBV27 and TRBJ2-7, with D possibly being TRBD1 (6 bases). Germline V gene sequence: CDR1 MNHEY, CDR2 SMNVEV (reference sequence). The CDR3 contains 12 residues. Trimming stripped 8 bases from V and 0 bases from J, with 8 bases between. CDR3 residues: CASGQFSYEQYF. CDR3 DNA: TGTGCCAGCGGACAGTTCTCCTACGAGCAGTACTTC.

This clonotype has ten or more counts. The chain carries TRBV7-9 and TRBJ2-5; 10 bases fit TRBD2. The CDR3 runs to 16 residues. Germline V gene sequence: CDR1 SEHNR, CDR2 FQNEAQ (reference sequence). V gave up 4 bases and J gave up 0 bases; unmatched junction bases: 5. CDR3 sequence reads: CASSSLGTSDQETQYF. The CDR3 region has the DNA TGTGCCAGCAGCTCCCTCGGGACTAGCGACCAAGAGACCCAGTACTTC.

There are a few counts of this clonotype. V and J are TRBV3-1 and TRBJ1-5, with D uncertain. Trimming pared 4 bases from V and 4 bases from J, leaving 8 bases between. CDR1 and CDR2 (germline): LGHDT, YNNKEL (reference sequence). The CDR3 consists of 13 residues. The CDR3 sequence: CASSLSNNQPQHF. The DNA for the CDR3 is TGTGCCAGCAGCCTCAGTAATAATCAGCCCCAGCATTTT. The full variable domain, in which reference TRBV3-1 and TRBJ1-5 provide the parts outside the CDR3, is DTAVSQTPKYLVTQMGNDKSIKCEQNLGHDTMYWYKQDSKKFLKIMFSYNNKELIINETVPNRFSPKSPDKAHLNLHINSLELGDSAVYFCASSLSNNQPQHFGDGTRLSIL.

Many counts were recorded for this clonotype. The rearrangement uses TRBV30 and TRBJ1-1; TRBD1 might be the D (6 bases). The germline gives CDR1 GTSNPN, CDR2 SVGIG (reference sequence). The CDR3 extends over 15 amino acids. V gave up 5 bases and J gave up 0 bases, with 16 bases separating them. CDR3: CAWRPQQGLNTEAFF. The DNA of the CDR3 is TGTGCCTGGCGTCCCCAACAGGGCTTGAACACTGAAGCTTTCTTT. Combining the CDR3 with reference TRBV30 and TRBJ1-1 gives the whole variable domain SQTIHQWPATLVQPVGSPLSLECTVEGTSNPNLYWYRQAAGRGLQLLFYSVGIGQISSEVPQNLSASRPQDRQFILSSKKLLLSDSGFYLCAWRPQQGLNTEAFFGQGTRLTVV.

This clonotype has a count of ten or more. The chain recombines TRBV4-1 with TRBJ1-1, with D maybe TRBD1 (6 bases). Germline CDR1 and CDR2: MGHRA and YSYEKL. CDR3 size: 14 residues. The V gene lost 6 bases and the J gene lost 4 bases, with 15 bases spanning the gap. The CDR3 coding sequence is TGCGCCAGCAGTTACCCCGGCAGGGGCACTGAAGCTTTCTTT. The encoded protein is CASSYPGRGTEAFF.

This clonotype was seen once. A much more abundant neighbour one base away suggests this may be a read error. Written as DNA, the CDR3 is TGTGCCACCCGACCCTGGGGTGTAAACTATGGCTACACCTTC. It is translated as CATRPWGVNYGYTF. This chain connects TRBV27 to TRBJ1-2; D remains ambiguous. Trimming shortened V by 10 bases and J by 2 bases, and 17 bases separated the two germline ends. The CDR3 length is 14 residues. In germline, CDR1 is MNHEY, CDR2 SMNVEV (reference sequence).

In its sample, this clonotype was seen many times. The chain links TRBV12-3 or TRBV12-4 to TRBJ2-7, with TRBD1 as a possible D gene (6 bases). V shed 5 bases and J shed 3 bases, with 8 bases lying between them. The CDR3 contains 12 residues. The CDR3 DNA reads TGTGCCAGCAGTCTCAGGGGCTACGAGCAGTACTTC. It yields the protein CASSLRGYEQYF.

This clonotype was counted ten times or more. The chain has TRBV7-9 and TRBJ1-4, with D possibly TRBD1 on 5 matching bases. Germline-derived CDR1 and CDR2 are SEHNR and FQNEAQ (reference sequence). The CDR3 is made up of 17 amino acids. V lost 5 bases to trimming and J lost 0 bases, with 16 bases between them. CDR3 in DNA: TGTGCCAGCAGCCACCCACGGGGGGTGGCAACTAATGAAAAACTGTTTTTT. This codes for CASSHPRGVATNEKLFF.

This clonotype was counted ten times or more. The chain couples TRBV6-6 to TRBJ1-5, with 7 bases lining up with TRBD1. V was pared by 5 bases and J by 4 bases, with 5 bases of the junction left unmatched. Germline loops: CDR1 MNHNY, CDR2 SVGAGI (reference sequence). CDR3 length: 14 residues. This chain's CDR3 is CASSLQGDNQPQHF. The CDR3 DNA is TGTGCCAGCAGTCTTCAGGGGGATAATCAGCCCCAGCATTTT.

The chain combines TRBV6-6 with TRBJ1-2, with D unresolved. The CDR3 is 15 amino acids. Deletions cut 5 bases from V and 4 bases from J, with 17 bases between. Germline V gene lookup returns CDR1 MNHNY and CDR2 SVGAGI (reference sequence). This CDR3 is CASSVSPGQVYGYTF. CDR3 coding DNA: TGTGCCAGCAGTGTGTCACCGGGCCAAGTCTATGGCTACACCTTC.

Many counts were recorded for this clonotype. V usage is TRBV10-3 and J usage is TRBJ2-1; 9 bases agree with TRBD2. The CDR3 is made up of 16 amino acids. Trimming at V came to 4 bases and at J to 1 base, leaving 5 bases not matched to a gene. The germline V gene has CDR1 ENHRY and CDR2 SYGVKD. The CDR3 nucleotides are TGTGCCATCAGTGGGGGGCTAGCGGGATCCTACAATGAGCAGTTCTTC. Protein sequence: CAISGGLAGSYNEQFF.

This clonotype was seen ten or more times. The genes are TRBV11-2 and TRBJ1-2; possibly TRBD1 for D (6 bases). V was trimmed by 4 bases and J by 12 bases, leaving 18 bases between them. Germline CDR1 SGHAT, CDR2 FQNNGV. This CDR3 has 13 residues. The CDR3 bases are TGTGCCAGCAGCTATACGACAGGAGAGGCAAACACCTTC. Translated: CASSYTTGEANTF.

This clonotype was recorded at least ten times. The V and J genes are TRBV5-5 and TRBJ2-2; D remains ambiguous. CDR1 SGHKS and CDR2 YYEKEE come from the germline V gene (reference sequence). Trimming left V 5 bases short and J 6 bases short, with 17 bases between. The CDR3 is 15 amino acids. CDR3 DNA: TGTGCCAGCAGTTCAGATATGTTCGTCGCCGGGGAGCTGTTTTTT. It specifies CASSSDMFVAGELFF. The variable domain in full, completed from reference TRBV5-5 and TRBJ2-2, reads DAGVTQSPTHLIKTRGQQVTLRCSPISGHKSVSWYQQVLGQGPQFIFQYYEKEERGRGNFPDRFSARQFPNYSSELNVNALLLGDSALYLCASSSDMFVAGELFFGEGSRLTVL.

This clonotype was counted ten times or more. V and J are TRBV11-2 and TRBJ2-2; D is perhaps TRBD2 (5 bases). CDR1 is SGHAT, CDR2 FQNNGV, per germline. V shed 0 bases and J shed 6 bases, with 14 bases lying between them. The CDR3 runs to 16 residues. The CDR3 spells CASSLDGEKRSGELFF. The DNA for the CDR3 is TGTGCCAGCAGCTTAGATGGGGAGAAGAGGTCCGGGGAGCTGTTTTTT.

This clonotype was seen at least ten times. CDR3 loop: CASRHANLAKETQYF. The CDR3 DNA sequence: TGTGCCAGCCGTCACGCTAACCTAGCGAAAGAGACCCAGTACTTC. This chain links TRBV19 with TRBJ2-5, with D perhaps TRBD2 (6 bases). Trimming took 9 bases from V and 3 from J, leaving 20 bases between them. The length of the CDR3 is 15 residues. Germline values: CDR1 LNHDA, CDR2 SQIVND (reference sequence).

Ten or more counts support this clonotype. The CDR3 DNA is TGCAGTGCTAGTAGTCCGGACAGATCGTGGGTAACCGGTCAGCCCCAGCATTTT. This codes for CSASSPDRSWVTGQPQHF. The rearrangement uses TRBV20-1 and TRBJ1-5, with D perhaps matching TRBD1 (6 bases). The CDR3 sequence is 18 residues long. Germline V gene sequence: CDR1 DFQATT, CDR2 SNEGSKA (reference sequence). V lost 3 bases and J lost 6, with 27 bases in between.

This clonotype has at least ten counts. The gene calls are TRBV9 and TRBJ2-3; D is unclear. The germline CDR1 and CDR2 sequences are SGDLS and YYNGEE. V dropped 0 bases and J dropped 0 bases, with 11 bases sitting between them. This CDR3 has 16 residues. The CDR3 coding sequence is TGTGCCAGCAGCGTAGGGGCGGTTGCGAGCACAGATACGCAGTATTTT. Its translation: CASSVGAVASTDTQYF. Full variable domain (missing parts from reference TRBV9 and TRBJ2-3): DSGVTQTPKHLITATGQRVTLRCSPRSGDLSVYWYQQSLDQGLQFLIQYYNGEERAKGNILERFSAQQFPDLHSELNLSSLELGDSALYFCASSVGAVASTDTQYFGPGTRLTVL.

This clonotype was seen at least ten times. The genes are TRBV6-4 and TRBJ2-3, with 10 nucleotides matching TRBD2. CDR3 size: 15 residues. The V segment lost 5 bases and the J segment 2 bases; nucleotides outside the gene matches: 4. Germline V gene data show CDR1 as MRHNA and CDR2 as SNTAGT. The CDR3 DNA follows: TGTGCCAGCAGTCCCGGGACTAGCGACACAGATACGCAGTATTTT. This encodes CASSPGTSDTDTQYF.